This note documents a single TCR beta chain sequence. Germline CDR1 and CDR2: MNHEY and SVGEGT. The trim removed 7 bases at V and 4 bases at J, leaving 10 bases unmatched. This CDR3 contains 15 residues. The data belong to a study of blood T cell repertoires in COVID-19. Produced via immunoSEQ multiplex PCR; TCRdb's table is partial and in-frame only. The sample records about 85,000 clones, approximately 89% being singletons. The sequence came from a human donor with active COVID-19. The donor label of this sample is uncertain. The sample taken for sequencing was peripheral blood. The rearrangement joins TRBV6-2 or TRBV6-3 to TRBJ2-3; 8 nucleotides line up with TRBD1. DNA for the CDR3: TGTGCCAGCACCCCAGACAGGGGAAACGCAGATACGCAGTATTTT. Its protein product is CASTPDRGNADTQYF.